The sequence of this T cell receptor (beta chain) was determined in a study of naive and memory T cell subsets. Regarding the study as a whole: Naive repertoires, especially CD8, held a few larger clonotypes, possibly memory cells re-expressing CD45RA. Clonotypes here are unpaired alpha or beta chain sequences. In CD4 and CD8 cells, diversity dropped from naive through EMRA.

This clonotype was picked up a small number of times. The antigen remains unidentified. Overnight CMV lysate stimulation of fresh PBMCs defined donor CMV status by CD4+ IFNgamma. Sequential positive selection took CD4 T cells first, then CD8 T cells. An equimolar mix of two oligonucleotides served as the beta constant-region primer for TRBC1 and TRBC2. Ligated cDNA was amplified by four rounds of PCR with nested alpha and beta constant-region primers and SP2. Using its own MiXCR run on the UMI-ligation and nested PCR reads, TCRdb lists one record per CDR3 protein. The repertoire has around 100,000 distinct CDR3 sequences, around 13% of them found once; the top ten carry around 2.7%. Sequencing input: naive CD8+ T cells from blood. This TCR was sampled from a human donor in good health.

The CDR3 loop is CASLGTGFGGNEQFF. The CDR3 region has the DNA TGTGCCAGCCTGGGGACAGGGTTCGGGGGCAATGAGCAGTTCTTC. This rearrangement joins TRBV12-3 or TRBV12-4 to TRBJ2-1; 9 bases align to TRBD1. V lost 8 bases to trimming and J lost 6 bases; unmatched junction nucleotides: 11. The CDR3 is made up of 15 amino acids.